The 18 T cell receptor beta chains presented below share a single source sample, sequenced in a study of shared clonotypes between healthy human individuals. In the naive CD8 group, cells lacked CD45RO and were positively selected for CCR7, so terminally differentiated effector memory CD45RA+ cells were left out. Here immunoSEQ multiplex PCR was the method, and the copy in TCRdb shows in-frame clones only, minus some. The sample has about 2.1 million clones; around 93% are singletons. Source material: naive CD8+ T cells from PBMCs. These receptors were obtained from a man between 18 and 29 years old in good health. Some clones in this sample may be carry-over from other donors' samples.

In the case of this clone: The same CDR3 is also encoded by other DNA sequences in this sample. This chain joins TRBV9 and TRBJ2-7; the match to TRBD2 covers 9 bases. Germline lookup yields CDR1 SGDLS and CDR2 YYNGEE. The CDR3 has 13 residues. V lost 6 bases and J lost 0; bases outside the gene matches: 1. In nucleotides, the CDR3 is TGTGCCAGCAATAGCGGGAGCTCCTACGAGCAGTACTTC. Translation: CASNSGSSYEQYF.

This rearrangement joins TRBV15 to TRBJ2-1; a weak D match, TRBD2 (6 bases). V gave up 5 bases and J gave up 9 bases, with 17 bases separating them. This CDR3 is built from 14 residues. From germline, CDR1 is LNHNV and CDR2 YYDKDF (reference sequence). CDR3 residues: CATSAEGGSPEQFF. The CDR3 DNA sequence: TGTGCCACCAGCGCCGAGGGAGGAAGTCCTGAGCAGTTCTTC.

The J gene is TRBJ2-3, the V gene TRBV7-9; tentative D call: TRBD2 (7 bases). Between the trimmed V and J ends, which lost 4 bases and 1 base, there was a span of 18 bases. Germline CDR1 and CDR2: SEHNR and FQNEAQ (reference sequence). This CDR3 comprises 17 residues. DNA of the CDR3: TGTGCCAGCAGCTCCACACTCGAGGGGGGGGGCACAGATACGCAGTATTTT. Translated, it gives CASSSTLEGGGTDTQYF.

The J gene is TRBJ2-1, the V gene TRBV19; weak D call: TRBD1 (5 bases). This CDR3 contains 14 residues. Trimming took off 4 bases at V and 4 bases at J, with 11 bases between the two ends. CDR1 is LNHDA and CDR2 is SQIVND in the germline V gene (reference sequence). The CDR3 region has the DNA TGTGCCAGTAGTAAGAGACAGTTGTACAATGAGCAGTTCTTC. Translated, it gives CASSKRQLYNEQFF.

This sequence joins TRBV15 and TRBJ2-1; 12 bases are a match to TRBD2. Germline lookup yields CDR1 LNHNV and CDR2 YYDKDF (reference sequence). The CDR3 has 13 amino acids. With 8 bases clipped from V and 8 bases from J, the junction kept 4 bases outside the gene matches. CDR3 region: CATETSGRYEQFF. The CDR3, as DNA: TGTGCCACCGAGACTAGCGGGAGATATGAGCAGTTCTTC.

The chain recombines TRBV11-1 with TRBJ2-1; tentative D call: TRBD2 (5 bases). CDR1 and CDR2 from the germline V gene are SGHAT and FQDESV (reference sequence). V shed 1 base and J shed 12 bases, with 13 bases lying between them. This CDR3 region has 13 residues. As DNA, the CDR3 is TGTGCCAGCAGCTTAGGCGAGCCCCGGGGGCAGTTCTTC. Translated: CASSLGEPRGQFF.

The rearrangement links TRBV27 to TRBJ2-5, with 10 bases matching TRBD2. The CDR3 is 14 residues long. Trimming took 3 bases from V and 9 from J; bases not matched to a gene: 7. CDR1 MNHEY and CDR2 SMNVEV come from the germline V gene (reference sequence). The DNA of the CDR3 is TGTGCCAGCAGTTTCAGCGGGAGGGGAAACGCCCAGTACTTC. It encodes CASSFSGRGNAQYF.

The V gene is TRBV2, the J gene TRBJ2-7; unclear D gene. The V gene lost 5 bases and the J gene lost 2 bases, with 13 bases spanning the gap. Germline CDR1 and CDR2: SNHLY and FYNNEI. CDR3 length: 14 amino acids. DNA of the CDR3: TGTGCCAGCAGTATTGTTGGACGTCCCTACGAGCAGTACTTC. This codes for CASSIVGRPYEQYF.

The rearrangement joins TRBV19 to TRBJ2-2; D call uncertain. V lost 7 bases to trimming and J lost 3 bases, with 15 bases between them. This CDR3 is built from 15 residues. Looked up from germline, CDR1 is LNHDA and CDR2 is SQIVND (reference sequence). This CDR3 reads CASNLWAEDTGELFF. CDR3 DNA sequence: TGTGCCAGTAATCTTTGGGCCGAAGACACCGGGGAGCTGTTTTTT.

The chain has TRBV7-8 and TRBJ2-7; TRBD1 matches 8 bases. The CDR3 spans 19 residues. Germline V gene data show CDR1 as SGHVS and CDR2 as FQNEAQ. V was pared by 1 base and J by 0 bases, with 14 bases of the junction left unmatched. The CDR3 here is CASSLEGPGGFSYSYEQYF. The CDR3, as DNA: TGTGCCAGCAGCTTAGAGGGTCCAGGGGGCTTTTCTTACTCCTACGAGCAGTACTTC.

The chain joins TRBV9 to TRBJ2-7, with 10 bases aligning to TRBD2. From germline, CDR1 is SGDLS and CDR2 YYNGEE. With 0 bases clipped from V and 4 bases from J, the junction kept 13 bases outside the gene matches. This CDR3 spans 18 amino acids. The CDR3 loop reads CASSVGPPLAGAVYEQYF. The CDR3 region has the DNA TGTGCCAGCAGCGTAGGCCCCCCGCTAGCGGGAGCTGTATACGAGCAGTACTTC.

The chain couples TRBV5-6 to TRBJ2-7; 8 nucleotides agree with TRBD2. Germline V CDR1 and CDR2: SGHDT, YYEEEE. J lost 6 bases, V lost 3 bases, and 17 bases had no gene match. This CDR3 comprises 17 residues. The CDR3 DNA is TGTGCCAGCAGCTCCTCCATCCTAAAAGCGGGAGCTGGCGAGCAGTACTTC. It is translated as CASSSSILKAGAGEQYF.

This sequence joins TRBV6-1 and TRBJ2-7; 10 bases line up with TRBD2. The CDR3 runs 16 residues. J gave up 3 bases and V 2 bases, and 7 bases lay outside the gene matches. CDR1 and CDR2 from the germline V gene are MNHNS and SASEGT. CDR3 in DNA: TGTGCCAGCAGTGAACTAGCGGGAGCGTTAGACTACGAGCAGTACTTC. Residues: CASSELAGALDYEQYF.

This clone occurred a few times. The chain carries TRBV4-1 and TRBJ1-1, with D uncertain. CDR1 is MGHRA, CDR2 YSYEKL, per germline. The CDR3 length is 15 residues. The ends were cut back, 0 bases at V and 4 bases at J, with 12 bases in the middle. The CDR3 region is CASSQEARGSTEAFF. The CDR3 nucleotides read TGCGCCAGCAGCCAAGAGGCCCGAGGTAGCACTGAAGCTTTCTTT.

The J gene is TRBJ1-5, the V gene TRBV28; D unclear. V lost 6 bases and J lost 3, with 12 bases in between. Germline CDR1 reads MDHEN; CDR2 reads SYDVKM. This CDR3 is built from 14 residues. The CDR3 region has the DNA TGTGCCAGCAGCAGAGGGCAGATCAATCAGCCCCAGCATTTT. It encodes CASSRGQINQPQHF.

V is TRBV27 and J is TRBJ1-1, with 9 bases lining up with TRBD1. Germline CDR1 reads MNHEY; CDR2 reads SMNVEV (reference sequence). CDR3 length: 14 amino acids. The ends lost 7 bases at V and 4 bases at J; junction bases unmatched: 7. The CDR3 coding sequence is TGTGCCAGCAACCAACAGGGGGCCGGCACTGAAGCTTTCTTT. The encoded protein is CASNQQGAGTEAFF.

The CDR3 reads CASSPLPEQGSREQYF. Written as DNA, the CDR3 is TGTGCCAGCAGCCCATTACCGGAACAGGGGTCACGCGAGCAGTACTTC. V and J are TRBV5-6 and TRBJ2-7, with 7 bases that match TRBD1. Germline values: CDR1 SGHDT, CDR2 YYEEEE. This CDR3 spans 16 amino acids. V shed 4 bases, J shed 6 bases, and the junction held 16 bases outside the gene matches.

The CDR3 DNA is TGTGCCAGCAGCTTAGAAGTCTACCGCTCCTACGAGCAGTACTTC. Translated: CASSLEVYRSYEQYF. This chain uses TRBV7-2 with TRBJ2-7; D not certain. The CDR3 is 15 residues long. Between the trimmed V and J ends, which lost 1 base and 0 bases, there was a span of 10 bases. CDR1 and CDR2 (germline): SGHTA, FQGNSA.